This T cell receptor beta chain came from a study of T cells in Graves' hyperthyroidism and ophthalmopathy. Turning to the study itself: Peripheral blood was obtained at initial diagnosis, preceding any treatment.

This clonotype was counted ten times or more. Authors of the study amplified TCR beta CDR3 regions from RNA transcripts. Using the HTBI primer set, a first-round RT-PCR was run on the TCR CDR3. TCRdb redid the calling of the multiplex PCR reads with MiXCR, one entry per CDR3 protein. Here the sample spans around 500,000 distinct CDR3 sequences, under 15% being singletons. Germline-derived CDR1 and CDR2 are DFQATT and SNEGSKA (reference sequence). With 8 bases removed from V and 6 bases from J, the gap between germline ends came to 2 bases. The CDR3 spans 8 residues. Over 18 months, lack of ophthalmopathy progression marked Graves' hyperthyroidism as stable.

The sequencing input was blood. V is TRBV20-1 and J is TRBJ2-1; D call uncertain. This receptor was obtained from a woman in her late teens or twenties with Graves' hyperthyroidism. CDR3 sequence: CSFNEQFF. DNA of the CDR3: TGCAGTTTCAATGAGCAGTTCTTC.